This TCR beta chain is from a study of beta chain features in type 1 diabetes. With respect to this clone: Its antigen is undetermined. Other nucleotide sequences from this sample produce the same CDR3.

This CDR3 region has 15 residues. V dropped 0 bases and J dropped 0 bases, with 7 bases sitting between them. Looked up from germline, CDR1 is SGHNT and CDR2 is YYREEE (reference sequence). Study-wide findings and caveats: Still unanswered here is whether HLA type influences TCRB rearrangement.

Sampling consisted of one heparinised blood draw per donor, averaging around 110 mL. A CD45RO/CCR7/CD25/CD127/CD95/CD27 panel sorted naive, central memory, regulatory and stem cell-like memory CD4+ cells. As every portion of the isolated RNA was reverse transcribed, the sequencing read expressed TCRB transcripts. TCRdb's table, derived via immunoSEQ multiplex PCR, lists solely in-frame clones and lacks some. The table has 200,000 to 250,000 clones, over 9.5% seen once. The specimen sequenced was naive CD4+ T cells from blood. This rearrangement joins TRBV5-4 to TRBJ2-1; no definite D call. This TCR came from a woman between 18 and 29 years old in good health. The CDR3 reads CASSLGRSSYNEQFF. CDR3 nucleotide sequence: TGTGCCAGCAGCTTGGGTAGGAGCTCCTACAATGAGCAGTTCTTC. Full variable domain (remainder filled in from reference TRBV5-4 and TRBJ2-1): ETGVTQSPTHLIKTRGQQVTLRCSSQSGHNTVSWYQQALGQGPQFIFQYYREEENGRGNFPPRFSGLQFPNYSSELNVNALELDDSALYLCASSLGRSSYNEQFFGPGTRLTVL.